These T cell receptor beta chains were read from a single sample in a study of T cells in Graves' hyperthyroidism and ophthalmopathy. TCRdb recomputed calls from the multiplex PCR reads with MiXCR, one row per CDR3 protein. The repertoire includes about 510,000 distinct CDR3 sequences, 46% of them detected once, and 44% sits in the top ten. Input material: peripheral blood or thyroid tissue (not recorded which). These receptors all stem from an adult woman with Graves' disease, either hyperthyroidism or ophthalmopathy (not recorded which). Each CDR3 is given without its conserved first and last residue.

v_call,j_call,cdr3_aa
TRBV7-9,TRBJ2-1,ASSLQGANEQF
TRBV20-1,TRBJ2-5,SARERHQETQY
TRBV19,TRBJ1-2,ASSYLGGYT
TRBV20-1,TRBJ1-1,SGGTQNTEAF
TRBV3-1,TRBJ1-1,ASSQDRTGGTEAF
TRBV7-9,TRBJ1-2,ASSSVGGDYGYT
TRBV5-4,TRBJ2-7,ASTSTSGNEQY
TRBV7-9,TRBJ2-7,ASSLRDRPYEQY
TRBV10-3,TRBJ2-5,AIRPGQAQETQY
TRBV7-9,TRBJ2-7,ASSLVSGEGHEQY
TRBV5-4,TRBJ2-2,ASSRTGNTGEVF
TRBV12-3/TRBV12-4,TRBJ1-2,ASMLGLVDGYT
TRBV7-9,TRBJ2-6,ASSRPTGANVLT
TRBV20-1,TRBJ1-1,RKVRGGTEAF
TRBV6-1,TRBJ2-7,ASSDGSGGTSLEQY
TRBV7-2,TRBJ2-7,ASSLGQGTPSNEQY